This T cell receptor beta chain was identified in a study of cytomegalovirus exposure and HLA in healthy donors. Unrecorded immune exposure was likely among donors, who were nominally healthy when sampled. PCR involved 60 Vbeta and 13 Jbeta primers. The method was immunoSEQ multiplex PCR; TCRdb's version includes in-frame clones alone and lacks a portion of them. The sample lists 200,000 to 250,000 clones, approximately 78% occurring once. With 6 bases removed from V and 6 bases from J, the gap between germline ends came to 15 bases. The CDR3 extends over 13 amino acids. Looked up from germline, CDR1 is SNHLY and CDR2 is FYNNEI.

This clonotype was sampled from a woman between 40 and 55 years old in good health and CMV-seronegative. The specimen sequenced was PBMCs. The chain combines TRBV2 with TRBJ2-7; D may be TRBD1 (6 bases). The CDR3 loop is CASSAENRAEQYF. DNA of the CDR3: TGTGCCAGCAGCGCCGAAAACAGGGCCGAGCAGTACTTC.